This TCR beta chain was found in a study of cytomegalovirus exposure and HLA in healthy donors. Study observations and caveats: TCR beta sequences reportedly predicted the HLA-A and HLA-B alleles of most subjects accurately.

With respect to this clone: Its antigen is not identified.

Amplification used 60 Vbeta primers and 13 Jbeta primers. Libraries were prepared by immunoSEQ multiplex PCR; TCRdb keeps only in-frame clonotypes and omits some of them. The data contain about 170,000 clones, around three quarters of them singletons. Germline V CDR1 and CDR2: MNHNS, SASEGT. The CDR3 has 13 residues. With 8 bases removed from V and 8 bases from J, the gap between germline ends came to 18 bases. This chain connects TRBV6-1 to TRBJ1-1; a weak D match, TRBD1 (6 bases). Sequencing was done on a sample of PBMCs. This TCR was sampled from a woman between 50 and 59 years old in good health and CMV-seronegative. The CDR3 bases are TGTGCCAGCGCGGGGGGGCCTAGCTCGGAAGCTTTCTTT. It translates to CASAGGPSSEAFF.